This T cell receptor beta chain was captured in a study of PD-1 blockade in classical Hodgkin lymphoma (dated by TCRdb to 2020 to 2022). Background on the whole study: Nivolumab dosing was 3 mg/kg intravenously every 2 weeks, continuing until either disease progression or unacceptable toxicity. A peripheral blood immune signature of response to PD-1 blockade in classical Hodgkin lymphoma was defined using TCR beta sequencing and CyTOF.

Details on this clone: It lacks a known antigen. Per-nucleotide qualities are absent, and no much larger clonotype sits a single base away.

Genomic DNA was extracted with the Qiagen DNeasy kit from unsorted PBMCs and from negatively selected CD4+ and CD8+ fractions. Amplification of TCR beta CDR3 regions was done by immunoSEQ multiplex PCR with primers that anneal to V and J segments. Amplification bias was minimized using a synthetic immune receptor repertoire, and residual bias was removed computationally after sequencing. From the authors' description of their analysis: Custom Python scripts were used to quantify repertoire diversity as the Shannon entropy index. Unsorted, CD4+ and CD8+ repertoires were analyzed separately, except for combined analyses in which CD4+ and CD8+ sequences were merged in silico. A clone was considered expanded if an increase in frequency of at least 2-fold after treatment relative to C1D1 was found, and a pseudocount of 0.5 was applied to clones undetected at baseline. Clones with 0 or 1 copy at C1D1 were defined as singleton clones, while clones with 2 or more copies were defined as non-singleton clones. Clones expanded in unsorted samples were labelled as CD4+, CD8+ or unknown by matching protein sequences in sorted samples from the same patient. Wilcoxon tests on paired samples were used to test diversity changes from C1D1 to C4D1. The source is immuneACCESS, and TCRdb retained only in-frame sequences with V and J called. Part of the clones is not carried over; for the studies checked, unresolved V genes explain less than half of this, and the remainder is unexplained. That table supplies the V and J calls and clone size; D and trimming were determined from the DNA. This sample gives about 110,000 clones in total; approximately 90% of them show up just once. The top ten hold 15% to 20% of the sample.

The sample's time point label is to be understood as: cycle 4 day 1 (C4D1), after five to seven weeks of nivolumab. All trial patients had relapsed after autologous stem cell transplantation, with cohorts A, B and C differing in prior brentuximab vedotin exposure. The trial cohort included 55 to 65 patients with relapsed/refractory classical Hodgkin lymphoma, and each patient had a best overall response of complete response, partial response or progressive disease. Trial patients were treated with single-agent nivolumab in the multi-cohort phase II CheckMate 205 trial. Best overall response was determined by an independent review committee according to the 2007 International Working Group response criteria. Trial PBMCs were collected just before the start of nivolumab (C1D1) and during therapy at cycle 2 day 1 and cycle 4 day 1. Peripheral blood was collected in 8 mL Vacutainer Cell Preparation Tubes, from which PBMCs were isolated by centrifugation and then cryopreserved.

What the study reported, not specific to this receptor: Patients starting nivolumab less than 1 year after ASCT had lower diversity and were excluded from later analyses to avoid confounding by immune reconstitution. By C4D1, a significant rise was seen in CD4+ TCR diversity but not in CD8+ TCR diversity (p=0.0027 vs p=0.16), and the rise was most apparent among complete responders (p=0.02). Only a single clinical trial cohort was studied, and what caused the repertoire differences, possibly disease activity or prior therapy, remained undefined. Newly diagnosed patients were reported to have lower baseline TCR diversity than healthy donors, and relapsed/refractory patients were reported to have lower baseline TCR diversity still. Baseline diversity similar to that of newly diagnosed patients was observed in trial patients achieving complete response, whereas significantly lower diversity was observed in partial responders and progressors.

This specimen was peripheral blood mononuclear cells (PBMCs), taken before the fourth cycle of nivolumab. This clonotype was obtained from a human donor with classical Hodgkin lymphoma.

The CDR3: CTSSQGPPEGEGSSYNEQFF. In nucleotide form, the sequence is TGCACCAGCAGCCAAGGACCTCCCGAGGGCGAGGGGAGCTCCTACAATGAGCAGTTCTTC. The V gene is TRBV1 and the J gene is TRBJ2-1. TRBV1 is annotated as a pseudogene. Taken from cysteine to phenylalanine, the CDR3 has 20 residues. The kept DNA is CDR3 alone, 60 bases in frame from the first base.